These 32 T cell receptor beta chains originate from one sample sequenced in a study of T-cell reconstitution after alpha-beta-depleted transplantation in children. Unique molecular identifiers featured in how the TCRbeta library was prepared. TCRdb re-called the PCR reads through MiXCR, storing one row per CDR3 protein. The sample has a few hundred thousand distinct CDR3 sequences, 7.5% to 10% seen once. The material was PBMCs from the stem cell graft donor, obtained from the stem cell graft. Receptor source: a human donor who donated a stem cell graft to a child with SCID.

This clonotype has a count of ten or more. This sequence joins TRBV28 and TRBJ1-2; D gene ambiguous. This CDR3 contains 13 residues. The V gene lost 9 bases and the J gene lost 4 bases, with 15 bases spanning the gap. The germline V gene has CDR1 MDHEN and CDR2 SYDVKM. The CDR3 nucleotides are TGTGCCAGTGGGGTGGAATACGGCTATGGCTACACCTTC. It yields the protein CASGVEYGYGYTF.

This clonotype was counted ten times or more. This chain joins TRBV18 and TRBJ2-2; D possibly corresponds to TRBD1 (6 bases). CDR3 length equals 15 residues. V was clipped by 10 bases and J by 0 bases, with 15 bases between them. From germline, CDR1 is KGHSH and CDR2 LQKENI. Here the CDR3 reads CATQGTSSNTGELFF. The CDR3 nucleotides are TGTGCCACCCAAGGGACAAGCTCGAACACCGGGGAGCTGTTTTTT.

This clonotype has at least ten counts. This chain uses TRBV13 with TRBJ2-2, with TRBD2 identical over 14 bases. J gave up 3 bases and V 5 bases, and 5 bases lay outside the gene matches. Germline V gene lookup returns CDR1 PRHDT and CDR2 FYEKMQ (reference sequence). CDR3 length: 17 amino acids. CDR3 DNA sequence: TGTGCCAGCAGCCCAGGACTAGCGGGGGGTTACACCGGGGAGCTGTTTTTT. The encoded protein is CASSPGLAGGYTGELFF.

In its sample, this clonotype was seen many times. The J gene is TRBJ2-3, the V gene TRBV20-1; 9 bases match TRBD2. Trimming removed 3 bases from V and 2 bases from J; junction bases left unmatched: 6. Germline CDR1 reads DFQATT; CDR2 reads SNEGSKA (reference sequence). The CDR3 loop spans 15 amino acids. The CDR3 sequence: CSASGAGGYTDTQYF. Here the CDR3 DNA reads TGCAGTGCTAGCGGCGCGGGGGGGTACACAGATACGCAGTATTTT.

The sample holds many counts of this clonotype. In DNA form, the CDR3 reads TGTGCCAGCAGCCCCCGGACCGGCTCACCCCTCCACTTT. Encoded protein: CASSPRTGSPLHF. The V gene is TRBV6-1, the J gene TRBJ1-6, with unresolved D. CDR1 is MNHNS and CDR2 is SASEGT in the germline V gene. Trimming shortened V by 6 bases and J by 10 bases, and 13 bases separated the two germline ends. CDR3 length equals 13 residues.

In its sample, this clonotype was seen many times. The V call is TRBV20-1, the J call TRBJ1-2; 9 nucleotides align to TRBD1. Germline values: CDR1 DFQATT, CDR2 SNEGSKA (reference sequence). V lost 7 bases, J lost 5 bases, and 5 bases stayed unmatched. CDR3 length: 12 residues. This CDR3 is CSDRQGEYGYTF. CDR3 DNA sequence: TGCAGTGACAGACAGGGGGAGTATGGCTACACCTTC.

There are many counts of this clonotype. V is TRBV5-1 and J is TRBJ2-7; D remains unclear. The CDR3 is made up of 14 amino acids. Trimming cost V 1 base and J 2 bases, with 10 bases left between them. Germline CDR1 and CDR2: SGHRS and YFSETQ. CDR3 in amino acids: CASSLIGLTYEQYF. CDR3 bases: TGCGCCAGCAGCTTGATAGGCCTGACCTACGAGCAGTACTTC.

This clonotype was seen repeatedly, ten times or more. The V call is TRBV27, the J call TRBJ1-1, with 9 bases lining up with TRBD1. This CDR3 is 15 amino acids long. Germline V CDR1 and CDR2: MNHEY, SMNVEV (reference sequence). With 5 bases clipped from V and 6 bases from J, the junction kept 10 bases outside the gene matches. For the CDR3, the DNA is TGTGCCAGCAGTGATCCGGGACAGGGTCGCCCTGAAGCTTTCTTT. The encoded protein is CASSDPGQGRPEAFF.

This clonotype was found once. CDR3 amino acids: CALGQETQYF. CDR3 nucleotide sequence: TGTGCCCTAGGACAAGAGACCCAGTACTTC. V and J are TRBV7-7 and TRBJ2-5; D remains unclear. Trimming pared 11 bases from V and 2 bases from J, leaving 6 bases between. Germline loops: CDR1 SSHAT, CDR2 FNYEAQ (reference sequence). This CDR3 region has 10 residues. Drawing the rest from reference TRBV7-7 and TRBJ2-5, the complete variable domain is GAGVSQSPRYKVTKRGQDVTLRCDPISSHATLYWYQQALGQGPEFLTYFNYEAQPDKSGLPSDRFSAERPEGSISTLTIQRTEQRDSAMYRCALGQETQYFGPGTRLLVL.

This clonotype was found many times. The chain combines TRBV11-2 with TRBJ2-1; D possibly corresponds to TRBD1 (5 bases). CDR1 SGHAT and CDR2 FQNNGV come from the germline V gene. The V and J ends lost 5 bases and 4 bases respectively, with 12 bases between them. The CDR3 loop spans 14 amino acids. The CDR3 here is CASSKPGSYNEQFF. Written as DNA, the CDR3 is TGTGCCAGCAGCAAACCAGGGTCGTACAATGAGCAGTTCTTC.

This clonotype was observed at least ten times. The chain has TRBV5-1 and TRBJ1-1, with 7 bases matching TRBD1. V dropped 7 bases and J dropped 2; count of bases not matched to a gene: 2. Per germline, CDR1 SGHRS and CDR2 YFSETQ. The CDR3 consists of 12 residues. DNA for the CDR3: TGCGCCAGCGGACAGGCCAACACTGAAGCTTTCTTT. Amino acids: CASGQANTEAFF.

This clonotype appeared many times. This sequence joins TRBV4-1 and TRBJ2-1; 11 nucleotides agree with TRBD2. The CDR3 length is 16 residues. With 0 bases clipped from V and 6 bases from J, the junction kept 4 bases outside the gene matches. Germline V gene sequence: CDR1 MGHRA, CDR2 YSYEKL. The CDR3 DNA sequence: TGCGCCAGCAGCCAAGAGGGTAGCGGGGGGGGCAATGAGCAGTTCTTC. It codes for CASSQEGSGGGNEQFF.

A remark on this clonotype: A much larger clone lies a single base off, so this may be a read error. This chain uses TRBV4-2 with TRBJ2-5; the match to TRBD1 covers 12 bases. Germline assignment: CDR1 LGHNA and CDR2 YNFKEQ. CDR3 length: 17 residues. The CDR3, as DNA: TGTGCCAGCAGCCAAGCTAAAGGGACAGGGGGCCGAGAGACCCAGTCCTTC. Translated: CASSQAKGTGGRETQSF.

V is TRBV7-2 and J is TRBJ2-7, with 8 bases fitting TRBD2. CDR1 is SGHTA, CDR2 FQGNSA, per germline. V shed 2 bases and J 2 bases; nucleotides not matched to a gene: 5. The CDR3 is 15 amino acids. The CDR3 reads CASSLRSGGTYEQYF. DNA of the CDR3: TGTGCCAGCAGCTTACGGAGCGGGGGAACCTACGAGCAGTACTTC.

The chain recombines TRBV7-9 with TRBJ2-2, with no clear D. V dropped 5 bases and J dropped 1 base, with 5 bases sitting between them. Germline V lookup: CDR1 SEHNR, CDR2 FQNEAQ (reference sequence). There are 13 residues in the CDR3. The CDR3 DNA reads as TGTGCCAGCAGCCCAAAGAACACCGGGGAGCTGTTTTTT. As protein: CASSPKNTGELFF.

This clonotype was seen at least ten times. J is TRBJ2-7 and V is TRBV12-3 or TRBV12-4, with TRBD1 matching 7 bases. The CDR3 runs 13 residues. After removal of 6 bases from V and 9 bases from J, the junction contained 11 bases not matched to a gene. The CDR3 nucleotides read TGTGCCAGCAGCGGGACAGCCTCAGGTGCGCAGTACTTC. Translation gives CASSGTASGAQYF.

Ten or more counts support this clonotype. The gene calls are TRBV20-1 and TRBJ1-1, with D uncertain. The germline gives CDR1 DFQATT, CDR2 SNEGSKA (reference sequence). The CDR3 is 13 residues long. V was cut by 2 bases and J by 3 bases, with 10 bases left in between. The CDR3 is CSARSAAYTEAFF. In nucleotides, the CDR3 is TGCAGTGCTAGATCCGCGGCTTACACTGAAGCTTTCTTT.

This clonotype was observed many times. The V gene is TRBV6-1, the J gene TRBJ1-5; D may be TRBD1 (6 bases). CDR3 length: 16 residues. Trimming cost V 7 bases and J 6 bases, with 22 bases left between them. CDR1 and CDR2 (germline): MNHNS, SASEGT. The CDR3 nucleotides are TGTGCCAGCAACCCCGACAGGCCCTCCCGTGGTCAGCCCCAGCATTTT. It specifies CASNPDRPSRGQPQHF.

This clonotype was detected only a few times. This rearrangement joins TRBV27 to TRBJ2-5; the D is unclear. This CDR3 has 13 residues. V lost 8 bases and J 10 bases, leaving 20 bases between the germline ends. Germline lookup yields CDR1 MNHEY and CDR2 SMNVEV (reference sequence). The CDR3 spells CASGVLGGFHQYF. CDR3 DNA: TGTGCCAGCGGAGTCCTGGGTGGGTTCCACCAGTACTTC.

J is TRBJ1-1 and V is TRBV3-1, with a tentative D call TRBD1 (5 bases). Between the trimmed V and J ends, which lost 5 bases and 5 bases, there was a span of 15 bases. The germline CDR1 and CDR2 sequences are LGHDT and YNNKEL (reference sequence). This CDR3 contains 14 residues. The CDR3 sequence: CASSSARGVTEAFF. The CDR3 DNA reads as TGTGCCAGCAGCTCCGCAAGGGGAGTGACTGAAGCTTTCTTT.

On this clonotype itself: Compared with germline, one end of the junction differs, possibly owing to a read error. The chain links TRBV6-2 or TRBV6-3 to TRBJ2-2; tentatively, D is TRBD2 (5 bases). Germline loops: CDR1 MNHEY, CDR2 SVGEGT. CDR3 length: 14 amino acids. CDR3 in amino acids: CASGERSNTGKLFF. DNA of the CDR3: TGTGCCAGCGGAGAGCGATCGAACACCGGGAAGCTGTTTTTT.

Worth noting for this clonotype: At one boundary the junction diverges from the germline segment, which might be a read error. V usage is TRBV3-1 and J usage is TRBJ1-1; D is ambiguous. Germline CDR1 is LGHDT and CDR2 is YNNKEL (reference sequence). The length of the CDR3 is 16 residues. The CDR3 DNA follows: TGTGCCAGCAGCCCGATCGAGATGACACTGAACACTGAACCTTTCTTT. Its protein product is CASSPIEMTLNTEPFF.

Details on this clonotype: The conserved final phenylalanine or tryptophan is absent from the CDR3, which likely points to a read error. The CDR3 sequence is CATSRSGTSGADTQYI. In nucleotides, the CDR3 is TGTGCCACCAGCAGGTCCGGGACTAGCGGCGCAGATACGCAGTATATT. The chain carries TRBV15 and TRBJ2-3, with 11 nucleotides matching TRBD2. The J segment lost 4 bases and the V segment lost 3 bases, leaving 6 bases of the junction unmatched. There are 16 residues in the CDR3. Per the germline V gene, CDR1 is LNHNV and CDR2 is YYDKDF (reference sequence).

This clonotype appeared a few times. The CDR3 sequence: CSARETGGVYEQYF. As DNA, the CDR3 is TGCAGTGCTAGAGAGACAGGGGGCGTCTACGAGCAGTACTTC. The rearrangement uses TRBV20-1 and TRBJ2-7; TRBD1 matches 10 bases. CDR3 length: 14 amino acids. Germline CDR1 and CDR2: DFQATT and SNEGSKA (reference sequence). The J segment lost 3 bases and the V segment lost 0 bases, leaving 2 bases of the junction unmatched.

This clonotype came up many times. The chain uses TRBV20-1 and TRBJ2-7, with 13 bases identical to TRBD2. The germline V gene encodes CDR1 DFQATT and CDR2 SNEGSKA (reference sequence). The CDR3 has 15 amino acids. Unmatched junction bases numbered 7, after V lost 4 bases and J lost 4 bases. The CDR3 sequence is CSATRGTSGAYEQYF. CDR3 DNA sequence: TGCAGTGCTACCCGTGGGACTAGCGGGGCTTACGAGCAGTACTTC.

This clonotype was observed many times. The chain combines TRBV5-1 with TRBJ1-5; D gene uncertain. The CDR3 is 13 residues long. Germline CDR1 and CDR2: SGHRS and YFSETQ. V gave up 2 bases and J gave up 1 base, with 4 bases separating them. For the CDR3, the DNA is TGCGCCAGCAGCTTCCACAGCAATCAGCCCCAGCATTTT. This sequence encodes CASSFHSNQPQHF.

The chain couples TRBV20-1 to TRBJ2-5, with 8 bases fitting TRBD2. Trimming at V came to 6 bases and at J to 4 bases, leaving 1 base not matched to a gene. CDR3 size: 11 residues. CDR1 is DFQATT and CDR2 is SNEGSKA in the germline V gene (reference sequence). CDR3 sequence reads: CSAGGGETQYF. DNA for the CDR3: TGCAGTGCCGGGGGGGGAGAGACCCAGTACTTC.

This clonotype was observed many times. The chain carries TRBV7-3 and TRBJ2-7, with D perhaps being TRBD1 or TRBD2 (6 bases each). CDR3 length equals 15 residues. V gave up 1 base and J gave up 5 bases, with 15 bases separating them. Germline CDR1 reads SGHTA; CDR2 reads FQGTGA. This CDR3 is CASSLSGGRLDEQYF. CDR3 nucleotide sequence: TGTGCCAGCAGCTTAAGTGGGGGGCGCTTGGACGAGCAGTACTTC.

Points on this clonotype: Given a much more abundant clone one base away, this may be a read error. The chain is built from TRBV7-2 and TRBJ2-2; D gene uncertain. From germline, CDR1 is SGHTA and CDR2 FQGNSA. CDR3 size: 15 residues. Here the CDR3 reads CAISQVTGNTGELFF. In nucleotides, the CDR3 is TGTGCCATCAGCCAAGTTACGGGCAACACCGGGGAGCTGTTTTTT.

This clonotype was recorded at least ten times. The rearrangement uses TRBV12-3 or TRBV12-4 and TRBJ2-1, with 10 bases lining up with TRBD2. CDR3 length equals 15 residues. J was trimmed by 6 bases and V by 3 bases; bases with no gene match: 5. CDR3 DNA sequence: TGTGCCAGCAGTTTGGGTGAGCGGGGGGGCAATGAGCAGTTCTTC. This sequence encodes CASSLGERGGNEQFF.

This clonotype was seen many times. J is TRBJ1-1 and V is TRBV5-1, with unresolved D. Trimming removed 1 base from V and 4 bases from J, with 35 bases in between. This CDR3 has 22 amino acids. Per germline, CDR1 SGHRS and CDR2 YFSETQ. CDR3: CASSLTKYLPRNQGNGATEAFF. The DNA of the CDR3 is TGCGCCAGCAGCTTGACCAAATACCTCCCGCGGAATCAAGGGAATGGCGCCACTGAAGCTTTCTTT.

Ten or more counts support this clonotype. The CDR3 loop is CASSLGGGSPSYNEQFF. In nucleotides, the CDR3 is TGTGCCAGCAGCTTGGGGGGGGGCTCCCCCTCCTACAATGAGCAGTTCTTC. The rearrangement links TRBV7-3 to TRBJ2-1; D is possibly TRBD2 (7 bases). This CDR3 is 17 amino acids long. The germline V gene has CDR1 SGHTA and CDR2 FQGTGA. V lost 3 bases, J lost 0 bases, and 15 bases lay in between.